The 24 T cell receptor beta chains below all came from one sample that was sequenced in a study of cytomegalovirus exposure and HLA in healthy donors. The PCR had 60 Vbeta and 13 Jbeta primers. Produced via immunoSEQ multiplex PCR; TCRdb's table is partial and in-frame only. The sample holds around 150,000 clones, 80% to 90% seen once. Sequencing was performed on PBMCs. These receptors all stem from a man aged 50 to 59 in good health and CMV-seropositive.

The CDR3: CASSLAVNTGELFF. In DNA, the CDR3 is TGTGCCAGCAGCTTGGCAGTTAACACCGGGGAGCTGTTTTTT. V and J are TRBV7-8 and TRBJ2-2, with D hard to call. The V end was cut by 3 bases, the J end by 2 bases, with 7 bases between. This CDR3 has 14 residues. Per the germline V gene, CDR1 is SGHVS and CDR2 is FQNEAQ.

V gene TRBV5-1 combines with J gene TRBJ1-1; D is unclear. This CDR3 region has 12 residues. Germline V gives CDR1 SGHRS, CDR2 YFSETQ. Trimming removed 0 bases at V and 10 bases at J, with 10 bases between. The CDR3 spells CASSLDSLVAFF. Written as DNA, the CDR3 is TGCGCCAGCAGCTTGGACAGTTTAGTAGCTTTCTTT.

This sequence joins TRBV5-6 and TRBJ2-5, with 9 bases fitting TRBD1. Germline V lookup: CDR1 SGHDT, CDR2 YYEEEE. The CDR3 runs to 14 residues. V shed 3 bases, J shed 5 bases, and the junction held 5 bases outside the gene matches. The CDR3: CASSSNRGLETQYF. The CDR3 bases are TGTGCCAGCAGCTCGAACAGGGGGCTGGAGACCCAGTACTTC.

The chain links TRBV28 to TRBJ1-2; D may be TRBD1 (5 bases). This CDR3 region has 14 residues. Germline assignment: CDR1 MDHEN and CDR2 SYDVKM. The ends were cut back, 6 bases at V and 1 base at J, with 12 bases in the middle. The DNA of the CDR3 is TGTGCCAGCAGGCCCCAGGGCCTTAACTATGGCTACACCTTC. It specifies CASRPQGLNYGYTF.

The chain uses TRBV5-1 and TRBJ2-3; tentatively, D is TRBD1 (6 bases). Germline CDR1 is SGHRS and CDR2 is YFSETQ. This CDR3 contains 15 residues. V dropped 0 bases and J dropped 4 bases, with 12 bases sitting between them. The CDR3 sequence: CASSLAGERADTQYF. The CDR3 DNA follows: TGCGCCAGCAGCTTGGCAGGGGAGAGAGCAGATACGCAGTATTTT.

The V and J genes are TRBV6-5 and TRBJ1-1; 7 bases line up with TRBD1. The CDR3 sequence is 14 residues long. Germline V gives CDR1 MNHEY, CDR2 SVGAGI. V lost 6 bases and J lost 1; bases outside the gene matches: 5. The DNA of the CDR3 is TGTGCCAGCAGGTCGACAGGGTCGAACACTGAAGCTTTCTTT. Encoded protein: CASRSTGSNTEAFF.

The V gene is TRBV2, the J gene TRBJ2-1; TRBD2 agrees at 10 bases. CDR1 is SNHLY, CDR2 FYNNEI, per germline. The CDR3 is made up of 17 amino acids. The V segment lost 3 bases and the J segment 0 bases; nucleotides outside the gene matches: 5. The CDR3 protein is CASSDIRLAGSYNEQFF. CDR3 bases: TGTGCCAGCAGTGACATACGACTAGCGGGCTCCTACAATGAGCAGTTCTTC.

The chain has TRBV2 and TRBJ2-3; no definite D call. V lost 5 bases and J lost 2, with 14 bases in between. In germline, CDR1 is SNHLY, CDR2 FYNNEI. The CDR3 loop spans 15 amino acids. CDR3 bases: TGTGCCAGCAGTACTTTACAGAGCTTCACAGATACGCAGTATTTT. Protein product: CASSTLQSFTDTQYF.

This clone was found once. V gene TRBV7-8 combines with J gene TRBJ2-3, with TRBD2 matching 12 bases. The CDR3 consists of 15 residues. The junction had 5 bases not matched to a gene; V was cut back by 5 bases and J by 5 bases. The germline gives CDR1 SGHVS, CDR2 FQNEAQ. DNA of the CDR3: TGTGCCAGCAGCACACTAGCGGGGGGTATAGATACGCAGTATTTT. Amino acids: CASSTLAGGIDTQYF.

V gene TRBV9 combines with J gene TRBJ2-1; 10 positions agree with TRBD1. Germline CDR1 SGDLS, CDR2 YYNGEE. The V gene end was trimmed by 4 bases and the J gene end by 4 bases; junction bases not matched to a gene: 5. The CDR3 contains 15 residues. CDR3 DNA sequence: TGTGCCAGCAGCAGACAGGGGGCTGTTTACAATGAGCAGTTCTTC. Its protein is CASSRQGAVYNEQFF.

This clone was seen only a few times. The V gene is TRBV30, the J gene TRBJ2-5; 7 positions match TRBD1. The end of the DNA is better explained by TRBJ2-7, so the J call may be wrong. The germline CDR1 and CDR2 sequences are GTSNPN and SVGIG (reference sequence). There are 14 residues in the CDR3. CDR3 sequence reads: CAWSDPHRGYEQYF. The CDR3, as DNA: TGTGCCTGGAGTGACCCACACAGGGGCTACGAGCAGTACTTC.

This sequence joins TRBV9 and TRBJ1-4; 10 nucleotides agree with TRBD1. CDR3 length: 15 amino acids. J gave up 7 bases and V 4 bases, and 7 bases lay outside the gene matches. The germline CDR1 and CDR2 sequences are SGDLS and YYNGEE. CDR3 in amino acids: CASSNRDRGGEKLFF. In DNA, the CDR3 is TGTGCCAGCAGCAACCGGGACAGGGGTGGTGAAAAACTGTTTTTT.

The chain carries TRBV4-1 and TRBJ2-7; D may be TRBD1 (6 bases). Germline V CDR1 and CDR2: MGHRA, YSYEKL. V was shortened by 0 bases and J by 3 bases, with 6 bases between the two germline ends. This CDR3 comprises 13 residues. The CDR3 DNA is TGCGCCAGCAGCCAAGACAGGGGCTACGAGCAGTACTTC. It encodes CASSQDRGYEQYF.

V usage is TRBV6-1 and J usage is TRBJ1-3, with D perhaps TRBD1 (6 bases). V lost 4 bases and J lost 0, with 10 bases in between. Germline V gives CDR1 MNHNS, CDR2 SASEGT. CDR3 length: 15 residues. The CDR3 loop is CASSGGRGSGNTIYF. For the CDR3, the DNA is TGTGCCAGCAGTGGGGGCAGGGGCTCTGGAAACACCATATATTTT.

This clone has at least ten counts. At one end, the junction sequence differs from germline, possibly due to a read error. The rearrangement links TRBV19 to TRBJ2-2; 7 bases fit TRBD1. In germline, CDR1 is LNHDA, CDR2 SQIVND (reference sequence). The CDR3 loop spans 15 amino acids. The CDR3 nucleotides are TGTGCCAGTAGCATAGGACAGGCAGAACTTAAAGAGCTGTTTTTT. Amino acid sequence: CASSIGQAELKELFF. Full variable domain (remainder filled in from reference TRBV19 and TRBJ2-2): DGGITQSPKYLFRKEGQNVTLSCEQNLNHDAMYWYRQDPGQGLRLIYYSQIVNDFQKGDIAEGYSVSREKKESFPLTVTSAQKNPTAFYLCASSIGQAELKELFFGEGSRLTVL.

Here the CDR3 reads CASSYDRGVAFF. Written as DNA, the CDR3 is TGTGCCAGCAGCTATGACAGGGGGGTTGCTTTCTTT. The rearrangement joins TRBV5-4 to TRBJ1-1; 9 bases are shared with TRBD1. CDR3 length: 12 amino acids. CDR1 and CDR2 from the germline V gene are SGHNT and YYREEE (reference sequence). Trimming at V came to 3 bases and at J to 11 bases, leaving 5 bases not matched to a gene. Supplemented by reference TRBV5-4 and TRBJ1-1, the full variable domain reads ETGVTQSPTHLIKTRGQQVTLRCSSQSGHNTVSWYQQALGQGPQFIFQYYREEENGRGNFPPRFSGLQFPNYSSELNVNALELDDSALYLCASSYDRGVAFFGQGTRLTVV.

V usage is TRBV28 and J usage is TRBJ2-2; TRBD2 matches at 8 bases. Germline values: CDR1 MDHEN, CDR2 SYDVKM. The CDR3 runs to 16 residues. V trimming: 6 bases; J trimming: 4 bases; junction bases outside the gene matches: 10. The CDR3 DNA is TGTGCCAGCAGCTCTACTAGCGGAGTGGGCACCGGGGAGCTGTTTTTT. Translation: CASSSTSGVGTGELFF.

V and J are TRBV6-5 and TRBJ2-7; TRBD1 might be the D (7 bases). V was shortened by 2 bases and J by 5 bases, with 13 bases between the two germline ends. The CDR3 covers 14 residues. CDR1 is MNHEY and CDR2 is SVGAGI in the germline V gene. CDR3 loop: CASSYDREVHEQYF. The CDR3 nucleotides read TGTGCCAGCAGTTACGACAGGGAGGTACACGAGCAGTACTTC.

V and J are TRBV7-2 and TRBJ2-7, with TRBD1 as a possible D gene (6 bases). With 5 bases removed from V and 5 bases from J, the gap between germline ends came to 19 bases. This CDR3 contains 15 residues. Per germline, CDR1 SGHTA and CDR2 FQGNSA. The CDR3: CASSPSVGGINEQYF. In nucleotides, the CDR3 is TGTGCCAGCAGCCCCTCGGTAGGGGGAATCAACGAGCAGTACTTC. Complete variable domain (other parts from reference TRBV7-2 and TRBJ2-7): GAGVSQSPSNKVTEKGKDVELRCDPISGHTALYWYRQSLGQGLEFLIYFQGNSAPDKSGLPSDRFSAERTGGSVSTLTIQRTQQEDSAVYLCASSPSVGGINEQYFGPGTRLTVT.

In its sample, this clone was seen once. In DNA form, the CDR3 reads TGTGCCAGCAGTCTCTGGGGACAGGGGGGGAAAGAGACCCAGTACTTC. Translated: CASSLWGQGGKETQYF. This chain connects TRBV28 to TRBJ2-5, with 11 bases identical to TRBD1. Germline trimming cut 5 bases from V and 3 bases from J; bases unmatched to any gene: 8. Looked up from germline, CDR1 is MDHEN and CDR2 is SYDVKM. There are 16 residues in the CDR3.

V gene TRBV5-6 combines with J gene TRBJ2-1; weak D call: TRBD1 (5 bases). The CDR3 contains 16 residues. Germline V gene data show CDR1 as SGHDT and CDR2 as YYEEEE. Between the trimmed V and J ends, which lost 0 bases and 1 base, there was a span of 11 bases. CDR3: CASSLDRGISYNEQFF. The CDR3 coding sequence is TGTGCCAGCAGCTTGGATAGGGGAATTTCCTACAATGAGCAGTTCTTC.

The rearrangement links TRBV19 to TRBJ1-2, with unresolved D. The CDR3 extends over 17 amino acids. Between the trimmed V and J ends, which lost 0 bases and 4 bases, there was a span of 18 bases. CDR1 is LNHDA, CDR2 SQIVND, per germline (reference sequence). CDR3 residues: CASSIDSESRGRYGYTF. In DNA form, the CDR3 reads TGTGCCAGTAGTATAGATTCTGAATCCCGCGGGCGCTATGGCTACACCTTC. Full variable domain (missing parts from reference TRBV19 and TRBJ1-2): DGGITQSPKYLFRKEGQNVTLSCEQNLNHDAMYWYRQDPGQGLRLIYYSQIVNDFQKGDIAEGYSVSREKKESFPLTVTSAQKNPTAFYLCASSIDSESRGRYGYTFGSGTRLTVV.

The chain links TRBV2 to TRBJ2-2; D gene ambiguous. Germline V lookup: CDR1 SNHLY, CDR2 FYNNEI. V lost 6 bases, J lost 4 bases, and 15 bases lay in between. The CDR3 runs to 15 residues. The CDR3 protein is CASRAQGGGTGELFF. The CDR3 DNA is TGTGCCAGCAGGGCCCAAGGCGGCGGCACCGGGGAGCTGTTTTTT.

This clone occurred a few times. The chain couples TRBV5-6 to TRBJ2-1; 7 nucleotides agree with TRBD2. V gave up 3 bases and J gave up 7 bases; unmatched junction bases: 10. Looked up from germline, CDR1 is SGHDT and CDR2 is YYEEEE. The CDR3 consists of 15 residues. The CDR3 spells CASSSRRELFNEQFF. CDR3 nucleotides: TGTGCCAGCAGCTCACGGCGGGAGCTATTTAATGAGCAGTTCTTC.